These 28 T cell receptor beta chains originate from one sample sequenced in a study of cytomegalovirus exposure and HLA in healthy donors. This PCR relied on a set of 60 Vbeta primers and 13 Jbeta primers. Here immunoSEQ multiplex PCR was the method, and the copy in TCRdb shows in-frame clones only, minus some. The sample carries 150,000 or so clones, around 80% recorded once. The sample was PBMCs. The receptors were sampled from a man aged 18 to 30 in good health and CMV-seropositive.

The chain employs TRBV4-1 and TRBJ2-6; 9 positions agree with TRBD1. Trimming cost V 5 bases and J 3 bases; bases outside gene matches: 8. Germline V gives CDR1 MGHRA, CDR2 YSYEKL. This CDR3 has 17 residues. The CDR3 sequence is CASSSQQGAVGANVLTF. The CDR3, as DNA: TGCGCCAGCAGCAGCCAACAGGGGGCGGTTGGGGCCAACGTCCTGACTTTC.

The chain recombines TRBV6-5 with TRBJ2-7, with 9 bases matching TRBD1. V gave up 4 bases and J gave up 5 bases; unmatched junction bases: 3. Germline CDR1 MNHEY, CDR2 SVGAGI. This CDR3 has 13 residues. This chain's CDR3 is CASSLDRGNEQYF. The CDR3 DNA reads TGTGCCAGCAGTTTGGACAGGGGCAACGAGCAGTACTTC.

The V and J genes are TRBV30 and TRBJ2-3; the D gene is possibly TRBD1 (5 bases). CDR3 length: 12 residues. Germline CDR1 and CDR2: GTSNPN and SVGIG (reference sequence). V dropped 7 bases and J dropped 7 bases, with 15 bases sitting between them. In DNA, the CDR3 is TGTGCCTCCACGGTAGGGGCTTATACGCAGTATTTT. It is translated as CASTVGAYTQYF.

The chain combines TRBV5-1 with TRBJ2-2; 14 nucleotides match TRBD2. The germline V gene has CDR1 SGHRS and CDR2 YFSETQ. With V trimmed by 3 bases and J by 1 base, 8 bases remained unmatched. This CDR3 spans 19 amino acids. The CDR3 loop is CASSSGLAGAYWNTGELFF. In nucleotides, the CDR3 is TGCGCCAGCAGCTCGGGACTAGCGGGAGCGTATTGGAACACCGGGGAGCTGTTTTTT.

In its sample, this clone was seen a few times. Other nucleotide sequences in the sample specify the same CDR3. This chain links TRBV28 with TRBJ1-3; no definite D call. The germline V gene encodes CDR1 MDHEN and CDR2 SYDVKM. The CDR3 spans 14 residues. Trimming removed 8 bases from V and 3 bases from J, with 14 bases in between. CDR3 sequence (DNA): TGTGCCAGCGGTCTCGGGTCCCGTGGAAACACCATATATTTT. Amino acid sequence: CASGLGSRGNTIYF.

This clone was picked up one time. This rearrangement joins TRBV19 to TRBJ2-1; 9 positions agree with TRBD2. The CDR3 length is 18 residues. Trimming at V came to 1 base and at J to 2 bases, leaving 9 bases not matched to a gene. The germline V gene has CDR1 LNHDA and CDR2 SQIVND (reference sequence). CDR3 region: CASSIGSRAGGPYNEQFF. The CDR3 DNA reads as TGTGCCAGTAGTATAGGTTCTCGAGCGGGAGGTCCCTACAATGAGCAGTTCTTC.

The gene calls are TRBV9 and TRBJ1-1; D possibly corresponds to TRBD1 (5 bases). Germline V gene data show CDR1 as SGDLS and CDR2 as YYNGEE. V was trimmed by 3 bases and J by 4 bases, leaving 10 bases between them. The length of the CDR3 is 13 residues. The CDR3 coding sequence is TGTGCCAGCAGCGGGGATGGGGCCACTGAAGCTTTCTTT. It yields the protein CASSGDGATEAFF.

The V gene is TRBV4-2, the J gene TRBJ2-1, with 10 bases that match TRBD2. CDR3 length equals 15 residues. Trimming took 1 base from V and 4 from J; bases not matched to a gene: 1. Looked up from germline, CDR1 is LGHNA and CDR2 is YNFKEQ. The chain's CDR3 is CASSQGTSGYNEQFF. CDR3 sequence (DNA): TGTGCCAGCAGCCAAGGGACTAGCGGATACAATGAGCAGTTCTTC.

V usage is TRBV10-3 and J usage is TRBJ2-2; 15 nucleotides agree with TRBD2. CDR1 and CDR2 (germline): ENHRY, SYGVKD. The CDR3 covers 18 residues. The V and J ends lost 4 bases and 8 bases, in that order; junction bases with no gene match: 11. The CDR3 region has the DNA TGTGCCATCAGTGCACCTCCGGGACTAGCGGGAGGATTTGGGGAGCTGTTTTTT. Translated, it gives CAISAPPGLAGGFGELFF.

CDR3 residues: CASSPSGGETQYF. CDR3 coding DNA: TGTGCCAGCTCACCTTCAGGGGGGGAGACCCAGTACTTC. The rearrangement joins TRBV18 to TRBJ2-5, with D possibly matching TRBD1 (7 bases). The CDR3 covers 13 residues. Germline-derived CDR1 and CDR2 are KGHSH and LQKENI. V lost 3 bases and J 5 bases, leaving 10 bases between the germline ends.

The chain carries TRBV18 and TRBJ2-7, with TRBD2 matching over 11 bases. V lost 7 bases, J lost 2 bases, and 4 bases stayed unmatched. In germline, CDR1 is KGHSH, CDR2 LQKENI. The CDR3 is 14 residues long. The CDR3 here is CASLGTSGPYEQYF. The CDR3 nucleotides read TGTGCCAGCTTAGGGACTAGCGGACCCTACGAGCAGTACTTC.

This clone was counted once. The V and J genes are TRBV4-2 and TRBJ2-5; D gene ambiguous. The CDR3 loop spans 14 amino acids. V was cut by 1 base and J by 6 bases, with 12 bases left in between. CDR1 is LGHNA, CDR2 YNFKEQ, per germline. The CDR3: CASSQVNEAKTQYF. CDR3 coding DNA: TGTGCCAGCAGCCAAGTAAACGAGGCAAAGACCCAGTACTTC.

The genes are TRBV19 and TRBJ1-2, with D maybe TRBD1 (5 bases). Germline loops: CDR1 LNHDA, CDR2 SQIVND (reference sequence). This CDR3 has 15 residues. Trimming left V 5 bases short and J 4 bases short, with 17 bases between. The CDR3 region is CASSQQGVRSYGYTF. As DNA, the CDR3 is TGTGCCAGTAGTCAGCAAGGGGTTCGTTCCTATGGCTACACCTTC.

The rearrangement uses TRBV6-1 and TRBJ1-2, with D maybe TRBD1 (5 bases). This CDR3 has 12 residues. Deletions cut 2 bases from V and 7 bases from J, with 8 bases between. The V gene's germline CDR1 is MNHNS and CDR2 SASEGT. The CDR3 sequence is CASSESGAGYTF. CDR3 DNA: TGTGCCAGCAGTGAATCTGGGGCTGGCTACACCTTC.

This chain joins TRBV19 and TRBJ1-5; no firm D call. Germline loops: CDR1 LNHDA, CDR2 SQIVND (reference sequence). Trimming removed 3 bases from V and 1 base from J, with 7 bases in between. This CDR3 spans 14 amino acids. As DNA, the CDR3 is TGTGCCAGTAGTATCTTCGGGAGCAATCAGCCCCAGCATTTT. Its protein is CASSIFGSNQPQHF.

J is TRBJ1-4 and V is TRBV5-1; 11 bases map to TRBD1. The CDR3 is 14 amino acids. V trimming: 3 bases; J trimming: 7 bases; junction bases outside the gene matches: 2. Looked up from germline, CDR1 is SGHRS and CDR2 is YFSETQ. The CDR3 spells CASSSGQGVEKLFF. The CDR3 coding sequence is TGCGCCAGCAGCTCGGGACAGGGGGTTGAAAAACTGTTTTTT.

This CDR3 is CASSSLWTGEANYGYTF. The CDR3 DNA sequence: TGTGCCAGCAGCTCCCTCTGGACAGGGGAGGCTAACTATGGCTACACCTTC. V usage is TRBV7-9 and J usage is TRBJ1-2; 9 nucleotides match TRBD1. The CDR3 contains 17 residues. Germline V gene data show CDR1 as SEHNR and CDR2 as FQNEAQ (reference sequence). Trimming removed 4 bases from V and 0 bases from J; junction bases left unmatched: 9.

The chain has TRBV7-9 and TRBJ1-1, with 8 bases fitting TRBD1. V shed 3 bases, J shed 4 bases, and the junction held 4 bases outside the gene matches. The CDR3 contains 14 residues. Germline CDR1 is SEHNR and CDR2 is FQNEAQ (reference sequence). CDR3 sequence reads: CASSLTGEGTEAFF. CDR3 sequence (DNA): TGTGCCAGCAGCTTGACAGGGGAGGGCACTGAAGCTTTCTTT.

This chain joins TRBV19 and TRBJ1-2; D is perhaps TRBD1 (5 bases). The ends were cut back, 6 bases at V and 5 bases at J, with 13 bases in the middle. The CDR3 runs 13 residues. Germline CDR1 reads LNHDA; CDR2 reads SQIVND (reference sequence). CDR3 amino acids: CASRTTADYGYTF. The CDR3 DNA follows: TGTGCCAGTAGAACGACAGCTGATTATGGCTACACCTTC.

This chain joins TRBV19 and TRBJ2-3; TRBD2 matches at 15 bases. The CDR3 loop spans 18 amino acids. The V gene's germline CDR1 is LNHDA and CDR2 SQIVND (reference sequence). V shed 5 bases and J 3 bases; nucleotides not matched to a gene: 9. CDR3 loop: CASSLTLGLAGGTDTQYF. The CDR3 DNA reads as TGTGCCAGTAGTCTGACCCTCGGACTAGCGGGAGGGACAGATACGCAGTATTTT.

The chain couples TRBV27 to TRBJ2-7, with D possibly matching TRBD2 (5 bases). Trimming cost V 8 bases and J 5 bases, with 19 bases left between them. This CDR3 has 14 residues. The germline gives CDR1 MNHEY, CDR2 SMNVEV (reference sequence). The CDR3 DNA is TGTGCCAGCCGTTATTCCGGGGATCCCCACGAGCAGTACTTC. Translated, it gives CASRYSGDPHEQYF.

The chain joins TRBV6-5 to TRBJ1-5; possible D gene TRBD1, 5 bases. V was pared by 6 bases and J by 4 bases, with 16 bases between. This CDR3 spans 15 amino acids. Germline CDR1 reads MNHEY; CDR2 reads SVGAGI. CDR3 residues: CASSPDRTGNQPQHF. As DNA, the CDR3 is TGTGCCAGCAGCCCCGACAGAACAGGTAATCAGCCCCAGCATTTT.

The gene calls are TRBV6-1 and TRBJ1-1; D is perhaps TRBD1 (5 bases). Trimming shortened V by 2 bases and J by 1 base, and 17 bases separated the two germline ends. The germline V gene encodes CDR1 MNHNS and CDR2 SASEGT. The CDR3 spans 17 residues. The CDR3 is CASSEFWTQIPNTEAFF. The CDR3 DNA reads as TGTGCCAGCAGTGAATTCTGGACACAAATACCGAACACTGAAGCTTTCTTT.

V gene TRBV25-1 combines with J gene TRBJ2-1, with 9 bases identical to TRBD2. The germline V gene encodes CDR1 MGHDK and CDR2 SYGVNS. Trimming at V came to 8 bases and at J to 6 bases, leaving 11 bases not matched to a gene. The CDR3 totals 15 residues. This chain's CDR3 is CASGGPSGIFNEQFF. In DNA, the CDR3 is TGTGCCAGCGGGGGCCCTAGCGGGATATTCAATGAGCAGTTCTTC.

The chain is built from TRBV21-1 and TRBJ2-3; the DNA was not used to check the table's D call, TRBD1. TRBV21-1 constitutes a pseudogene. This CDR3 region has 19 residues. The CDR3 is CASSKSSPSGDRGTDTQYF. As DNA, the CDR3 is TGTGCCAGCAGCAAATCTAGTCCCTCTGGGGACAGGGGGACAGATACGCAGTATTTT.

The J gene is TRBJ2-3, the V gene TRBV4-2; 8 bases agree with TRBD2. The CDR3 extends over 15 amino acids. V shed 0 bases and J 2 bases; nucleotides not matched to a gene: 1. The germline gives CDR1 LGHNA, CDR2 YNFKEQ. Written as DNA, the CDR3 is TGTGCCAGCAGCCAAGACGGGAGGGCCACAGATACGCAGTATTTT. This codes for CASSQDGRATDTQYF.

This rearrangement joins TRBV2 to TRBJ2-5; TRBD1 aligns across 9 bases. The J call may be incorrect, as the DNA end agrees better with TRBJ2-7. This CDR3 has 15 residues. CDR1 and CDR2 from the germline V gene are SNHLY and FYNNEI. The CDR3 loop reads CASREPGQGSYEQYF. The DNA for the CDR3 is TGTGCCAGCAGGGAACCGGGACAGGGATCCTACGAGCAGTACTTC.

This clone turned up a few times. V is TRBV4-2 and J is TRBJ1-1; D uncertain. V was cut by 0 bases and J by 0 bases, with 2 bases left in between. The CDR3 has 13 residues. Germline V lookup: CDR1 LGHNA, CDR2 YNFKEQ. The CDR3 sequence: CASSQDMNTEAFF. CDR3 coding DNA: TGTGCCAGCAGCCAAGATATGAACACTGAAGCTTTCTTT.